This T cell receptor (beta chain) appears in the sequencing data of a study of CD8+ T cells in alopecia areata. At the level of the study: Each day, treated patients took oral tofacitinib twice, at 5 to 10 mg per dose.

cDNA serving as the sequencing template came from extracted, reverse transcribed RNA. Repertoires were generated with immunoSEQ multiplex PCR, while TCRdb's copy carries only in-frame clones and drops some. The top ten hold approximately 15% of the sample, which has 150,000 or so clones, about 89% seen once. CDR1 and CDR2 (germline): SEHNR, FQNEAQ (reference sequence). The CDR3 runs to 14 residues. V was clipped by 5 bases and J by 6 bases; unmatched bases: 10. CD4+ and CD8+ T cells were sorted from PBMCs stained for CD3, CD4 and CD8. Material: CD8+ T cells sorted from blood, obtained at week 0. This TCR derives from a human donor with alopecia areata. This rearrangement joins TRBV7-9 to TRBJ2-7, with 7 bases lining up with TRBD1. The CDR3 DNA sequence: TGTGCCAGCAGCATTCGCGACAGGGATGGCGAGCAGTACTTC. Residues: CASSIRDRDGEQYF. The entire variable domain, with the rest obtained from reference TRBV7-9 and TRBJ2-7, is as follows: DTGVSQNPRHKITKRGQNVTFRCDPISEHNRLYWYRQTLGQGPEFLTYFQNEAQLEKSRLLSDRFSAERPKGSFSTLEIQRTEQGDSAMYLCASSIRDRDGEQYFGPGTRLTVT.